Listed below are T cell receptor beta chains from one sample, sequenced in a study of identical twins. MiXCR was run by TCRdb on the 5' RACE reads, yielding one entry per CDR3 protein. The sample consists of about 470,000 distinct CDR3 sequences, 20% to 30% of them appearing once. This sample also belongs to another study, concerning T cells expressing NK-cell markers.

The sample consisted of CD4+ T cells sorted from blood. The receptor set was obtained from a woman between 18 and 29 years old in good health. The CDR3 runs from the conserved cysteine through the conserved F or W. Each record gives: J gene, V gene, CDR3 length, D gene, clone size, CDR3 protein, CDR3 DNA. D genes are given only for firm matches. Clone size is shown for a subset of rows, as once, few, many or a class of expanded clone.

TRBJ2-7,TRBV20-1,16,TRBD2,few,CSARVRAPGGNYEQYF,TGCAGTGCTAGAGTAAGGGCGCCGGGAGGGAACTACGAGCAGTACTTC
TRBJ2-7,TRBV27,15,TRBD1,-,CASSPGQGRAYEQYF,TGTGCCAGCAGCCCAGGACAGGGGCGAGCTTACGAGCAGTACTTC
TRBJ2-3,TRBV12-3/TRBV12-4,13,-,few,CASRWTDTDTQYF,TGTGCCAGCAGGTGGACTGACACAGATACGCAGTATTTT
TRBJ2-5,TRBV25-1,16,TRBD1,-,CASSALGTAVVETQYF,TGTGCCAGCAGTGCGTTAGGGACAGCTGTTGTGGAGACCCAGTACTTC
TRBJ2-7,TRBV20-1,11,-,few,CSARGLYEQYF,TGCAGTGCTAGAGGCCTCTACGAGCAGTACTTC
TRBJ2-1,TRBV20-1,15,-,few,CSVVKLGGLDNEQFF,TGCAGTGTCGTCAAACTGGGGGGCCTCGACAATGAGCAGTTCTTC
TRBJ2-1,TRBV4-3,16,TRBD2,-,CASSQGASGRGREQFF,TGCGCCAGCAGCCAAGGGGCTAGCGGGAGGGGGAGGGAGCAGTTCTTC
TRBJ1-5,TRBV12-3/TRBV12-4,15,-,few,CASTPGTGFNQPQHF,TGTGCCAGCACCCCGGGGACGGGATTTAATCAGCCCCAGCATTTT
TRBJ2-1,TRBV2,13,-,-,CASSEISYNEQFF,TGTGCCAGCAGTGAAATCTCCTACAATGAGCAGTTCTTC
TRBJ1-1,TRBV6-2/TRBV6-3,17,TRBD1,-,CASSNFWDRGKNTEAFF,TGTGCCAGCAGCAACTTTTGGGACAGGGGTAAGAATACTGAAGCTTTCTTT
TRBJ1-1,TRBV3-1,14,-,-,CASSHIQGPPGAFF,TGTGCCAGCAGCCACATCCAGGGCCCCCCCGGAGCTTTCTTT
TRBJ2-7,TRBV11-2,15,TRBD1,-,CASSWGTGGRYEQYF,TGTGCCAGCAGCTGGGGGACAGGGGGTAGGTACGAGCAGTACTTC
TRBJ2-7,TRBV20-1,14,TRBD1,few,CSASGDRGYFEQYF,TGCAGTGCTAGTGGAGACAGGGGCTATTTCGAGCAGTACTTC
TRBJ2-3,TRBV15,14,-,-,CATSRDIGTDTQYF,TGTGCCACCAGCAGAGATATAGGGACAGATACGCAGTATTTT
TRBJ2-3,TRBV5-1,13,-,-,CASKVDFGGAQYF,TGCGCCAGCAAGGTTGATTTTGGGGGCGCGCAGTATTTT
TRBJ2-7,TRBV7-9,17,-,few,CASSLAITASEAYEQYF,TGTGCCAGCAGCTTAGCCATCACTGCTAGCGAGGCCTACGAGCAGTACTTC
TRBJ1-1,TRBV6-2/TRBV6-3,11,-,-,CASSYGVLAFF,TGTGCCAGCAGTTACGGGGTTTTAGCTTTCTTT
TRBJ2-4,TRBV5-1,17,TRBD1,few,CASSSGQGFQGKNIQYF,TGCGCCAGTTCCTCTGGACAGGGGTTTCAAGGCAAAAACATTCAGTACTTC
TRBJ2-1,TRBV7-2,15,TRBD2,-,CASSLSGRCYNEQFF,TGTGCCAGCAGCCTTAGCGGGAGATGTTACAATGAGCAGTTCTTC
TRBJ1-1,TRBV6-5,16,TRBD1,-,CASSYSRGQTNTEAFF,TGTGCCAGCAGTTACTCGAGGGGACAGACGAACACTGAAGCTTTCTTT
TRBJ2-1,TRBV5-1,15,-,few,CASSPGTDRYNEQFF,TGCGCCAGCAGCCCCGGGACGGATAGATACAATGAGCAGTTCTTC
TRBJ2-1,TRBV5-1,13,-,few,CASTTGTYNEQFF,TGCGCCAGCACTACAGGGACCTACAATGAGCAGTTCTTC
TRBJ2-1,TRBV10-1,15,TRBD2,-,CASSKAGGPRHEQFF,TGCGCCAGCAGTAAGGCGGGAGGGCCTCGCCATGAGCAGTTCTTC
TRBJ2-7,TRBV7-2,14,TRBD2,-,CASSKGLGLYEQYF,TGTGCCAGCAGCAAGGGACTAGGCCTCTACGAGCAGTACTTC
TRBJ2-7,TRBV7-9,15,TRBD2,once,CASSSSGLAEYEQYF,TGTGCCAGCAGCTCGTCGGGACTAGCGGAGTACGAGCAGTACTTC
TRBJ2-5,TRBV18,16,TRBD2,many,CASSLRLAGLQETQYF,TGTGCCAGCTCACTTCGACTAGCGGGTCTCCAAGAGACCCAGTACTTC
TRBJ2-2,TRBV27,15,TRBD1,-,CASSPGTGPSGELVF,TGTGCCAGCAGTCCCGGGACAGGGCCGTCCGGGGAGCTGGTTTTT
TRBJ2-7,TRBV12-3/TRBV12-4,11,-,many,CASSSGYEQYF,TGTGCCAGCAGTTCTGGTTACGAGCAGTACTTC